Listed here are 4 T cell receptor beta chains from one sample, sequenced in a study of control samples from healthy donors and cancer patients. Method: immunoSEQ multiplex PCR; TCRdb's copy keeps in-frame clones and lacks some. The repertoire has 150,000 or so clones, 80% to 95% of them found once; the top ten carry 5% to 7%. Material: blood. All receptors come from a man younger than 35 in good health.

The CDR3 is CSVWGPTGELFF. The DNA of the CDR3 is TGCAGCGTTTGGGGACCCACCGGGGAGCTGTTTTTT. The chain couples TRBV29-1 to TRBJ2-2; D possibly matches TRBD1 or TRBD2 (5 bases each). V was pared by 5 bases and J by 4 bases, with 8 bases between. This CDR3 region has 12 residues. CDR1 is SQVTM and CDR2 is ANQGSEA in the germline V gene.

V and J are TRBV6-5 and TRBJ1-3; D remains unclear. The CDR3 covers 15 residues. Germline V CDR1 and CDR2: MNHEY, SVGAGI. V was pared by 7 bases and J by 4 bases, with 17 bases between. DNA of the CDR3: TGTGCCAGCACGGCTAGCACCATGTCGGGAAACACCATATATTTT. This translates into CASTASTMSGNTIYF.

The chain is built from TRBV7-2 and TRBJ2-7; D gene uncertain. Looked up from germline, CDR1 is SGHTA and CDR2 is FQGNSA. The CDR3 covers 13 residues. V was pared by 5 bases and J by 6 bases, with 14 bases between. The CDR3 DNA is TGTGCCAGCAGCCGCCAGGATCCCCTCGAGCAGTACTTC. Translated, it gives CASSRQDPLEQYF.

This clone was observed once. The V gene is TRBV7-2, the J gene TRBJ2-7; D gene unclear. The V and J ends lost 5 bases and 2 bases respectively, with 10 bases between them. Per germline, CDR1 SGHTA and CDR2 FQGNSA. The CDR3 is 13 residues long. The CDR3 sequence: CASSPLPPYEQYF. Written as DNA, the CDR3 is TGTGCCAGCAGCCCACTTCCTCCCTACGAGCAGTACTTC.